This T cell receptor beta chain is drawn from a study of CD8 T cells in Susac syndrome (dated by TCRdb to between 2017 and 2020). About the investigation overall: Repertoire sequencing was used to test whether CD8+ T cell activation and differentiation in Susac syndrome was antigen driven.

Note on this clonotype: Its specific antigen is unknown. Base qualities are not provided; no much larger clone lies one nucleotide away.

High-throughput TCR beta sequencing profiled peripheral blood CD8+ and CD4+ T cells from healthy donors, Susac syndrome patients and multiple sclerosis patients. Healthy donors were included as age- and sex-matched controls. Bulk CD8+ and CD4+ T cells were purified magnetically by negative isolation, whereas CD8+ TEMRA cells were enriched by FACS. Blood was drawn into EDTA tubes, processed within 24 hours, and PBMCs were isolated by density gradient centrifugation. PBMCs intended for TCR sequencing were frozen in liquid nitrogen and were later thawed in a 37 degrees C water bath. The sorted or isolated CD4+, CD8+ and CD8+ TEMRA cells had a purity of 90% or higher. Study-wide conclusions, independent of this receptor: The number of individuals in the TCR sequencing and HLA analysis was recognized as being relatively small.

RNA was extracted using the RNeasy kit, and about 0.5 to 1 microgram was reverse transcribed with random hexamers. TCR beta CDR3 regions were amplified with the immunoSEQ multiplex PCR assay covering 54 Vbeta and 13 Jbeta segments. PCR amplification bias was corrected using a synthetic template baseline for primer optimization and computational correction. The study's own analysis went as follows. Reads were annotated to V, D and J genes per IMGT and analyzed with immunoSEQ Analyzer, keeping only productive sequences. Clonality was computed as one minus Shannon entropy normalized by log2 of the number of productive unique sequences. Public and private clones were assessed among the 100 most prevalent clones of each patient and control. Clones were defined as Susac-specific if absent from the healthy and MS cohorts, from 1052 published viral clones and from other ImmuneACCESS disease sequences. Starting from the raw public reads, TCRdb applied fastp trimming at Q25, assembled clones with MiXCR and retained in-frame beta chains. Merged by CDR3 protein, the rows form single entries marked with the most common genes and DNA. Clone size and V and J calls follow TCRdb, not the original study. This sample has 150,000 to 200,000 distinct CDR3 sequences in its table, and approximately 95% of those were observed once. Around 0.1% of the sample lies in the top ten.

From the cysteine up to the phenylalanine, the CDR3 has a length of 12 residues. Only CDR3 DNA is held: 36 bases, read in frame from base 1. The CDR1 and CDR2 encoded by the germline V gene (reference sequence) are LNHNV and YYDKDF. V is reduced by 0 bases and J by 4 bases, leaving a spacing of 1 base between them. The sequenced sample was CD4+ T cells from PBMCs. The receptor chain draws on TRBV15 and TRBJ1-5, with the D gene uncertain. The receptor comes from a human donor in good health. CDR3 sequence: CATSRDNQPQHF. At the DNA level, the sequence is TGTGCCACCAGCAGAGATAATCAGCCCCAGCATTTT.